The entry below gives a single T cell receptor (beta chain) sequence along with its context. The antigen is undetermined. This sample was taken from a study of CD8+ T cells in alopecia areata. Notes on the study in general: Clonality exceeded that of normal scalp in lesional scalp, most notably in alopecia totalis/universalis. Although TCR sharing was seen in mice, sharing across patients was less clear, possibly for HLA-related reasons. Normal-skin resident alphabeta T cells also appear among scalp sample sequences.

Extracted from the samples, RNA was reverse transcribed into cDNA to serve as the sequencing template. Measured with immunoSEQ multiplex PCR; TCRdb has only the in-frame clones, and not every one. The sample carries under 150,000 clones, roughly 60% recorded once. The TCR sequence derives from a human donor in good health. The sequencing input was CD8+ T cells sorted from blood.

The CDR3 nucleotides read TGCAGCGTTGTAGCGGGAGGTGCCCAGTACTTC. Its protein product is CSVVAGGAQYF. The genes are TRBV29-1 and TRBJ2-5; 10 bases map to TRBD2. V trimming: 4 bases; J trimming: 9 bases; junction bases outside the gene matches: 2. Germline assignment: CDR1 SQVTM and CDR2 ANQGSEA. The CDR3 is made up of 11 amino acids.